The 21 T cell receptor beta chains below come from one sample, sequenced in a study of blood T cell repertoires in COVID-19. Clones were sequenced by immunoSEQ multiplex PCR, and TCRdb holds only the in-frame ones, with some missing. The repertoire consists of around 110,000 clones, with around four fifths occurring once and the leading ten covering under 20%. Material: peripheral blood. These receptors all come from a man aged 60 to 75 with active or convalescent COVID-19.

V is TRBV9 and J is TRBJ2-7; TRBD2 matches 7 bases. J was trimmed by 2 bases and V by 2 bases; bases with no gene match: 7. The length of the CDR3 is 15 residues. Germline values: CDR1 SGDLS, CDR2 YYNGEE. The CDR3 loop is CASSVGGSGAYEQYF. The CDR3 DNA sequence: TGTGCCAGCAGCGTCGGAGGGAGCGGGGCCTACGAGCAGTACTTC.

V and J are TRBV6-4 and TRBJ2-1; D is uncertain. Trimming removed 2 bases from V and 5 bases from J, with 4 bases in between. The CDR3 runs to 12 residues. The germline V gene has CDR1 MRHNA and CDR2 SNTAGT. CDR3 sequence reads: CASSDLDNEQFF. In DNA, the CDR3 is TGTGCCAGCAGTGACCTCGACAATGAGCAGTTCTTC.

This clone was counted once. The J gene is TRBJ2-1, the V gene TRBV18; D gene ambiguous. Between the trimmed V and J ends, which lost 6 bases and 10 bases, there was a span of 16 bases. Germline CDR1 is KGHSH and CDR2 is LQKENI. The CDR3 consists of 13 residues. This CDR3 reads CASSPTTGLEQFF. Here the CDR3 DNA reads TGTGCCAGCTCTCCTACGACTGGCCTAGAGCAGTTCTTC.

Here the CDR3 reads CASSLTGLFSGNTIYF. The CDR3 DNA follows: TGTGCCAGCAGTTTAACGGGATTATTCTCTGGAAACACCATATATTTT. The rearrangement uses TRBV28 and TRBJ1-3; D call uncertain. There are 16 residues in the CDR3. Trimming cost V 2 bases and J 0 bases, with 11 bases left between them. Germline CDR1 reads MDHEN; CDR2 reads SYDVKM.

The V and J genes are TRBV7-3 and TRBJ2-1, with TRBD2 matching over 8 bases. The trim removed 0 bases at V and 12 bases at J, leaving 7 bases unmatched. The length of the CDR3 is 14 residues. CDR1 SGHTA and CDR2 FQGTGA come from the germline V gene. The CDR3 coding sequence is TGTGCCAGCAGCTTAACGTCCCCTAGCGGGCGGCAGTTCTTC. Residues: CASSLTSPSGRQFF.

This chain connects TRBV2 to TRBJ2-7; a possible D gene is TRBD2 (6 bases). CDR1 and CDR2 (germline): SNHLY, FYNNEI. Trimming stripped 8 bases from V and 1 base from J, with 12 bases between. This CDR3 is 13 amino acids long. The CDR3 is CASARDFSYEQYF. DNA for the CDR3: TGTGCCAGCGCCAGGGACTTTTCCTACGAGCAGTACTTC. Complete variable domain (other parts from reference TRBV2 and TRBJ2-7): EPEVTQTPSHQVTQMGQEVILRCVPISNHLYFYWYRQILGQKVEFLVSFYNNEISEKSEIFDDQFSVERPDGSNFTLKIRSTKLEDSAMYFCASARDFSYEQYFGPGTRLTVT.

The CDR3 loop reads CASSARGNGIDGYTF. The CDR3 nucleotides are TGTGCCAGCAGTGCAAGAGGGAATGGGATTGATGGCTACACCTTC. The chain recombines TRBV6-4 with TRBJ1-2; D uncertain. CDR3 length equals 15 residues. Between the trimmed V and J ends, which lost 4 bases and 6 bases, there was a span of 18 bases. Germline V gene lookup returns CDR1 MRHNA and CDR2 SNTAGT.

The CDR3 region has the DNA TGTGCCAGTAGTGCCCCAGCGACGGCAGACTATGGCTACACCTTC. Translating it yields CASSAPATADYGYTF. The chain employs TRBV19 and TRBJ1-2; D gene unclear. Germline V CDR1 and CDR2: LNHDA, SQIVND (reference sequence). The CDR3 spans 15 residues. V lost 5 bases and J 3 bases, leaving 16 bases between the germline ends.

J is TRBJ1-2 and V is TRBV7-9, with TRBD1 identical over 7 bases. CDR1 is SEHNR, CDR2 FQNEAQ, per germline (reference sequence). This CDR3 contains 15 residues. Trimming at V came to 2 bases and at J to 7 bases, leaving 10 bases not matched to a gene. The CDR3 is CASSLWGVTGFGYTF. The CDR3 DNA sequence: TGTGCCAGCAGCTTATGGGGGGTGACAGGGTTTGGCTACACCTTC.

J is TRBJ2-7 and V is TRBV4-3; 7 nucleotides agree with TRBD2. The junction had 15 bases not matched to a gene; V was cut back by 3 bases and J by 4 bases. The CDR3 sequence is 17 residues long. The germline CDR1 and CDR2 sequences are LGHNA and YSLEER. Here the CDR3 reads CASSQDLGGLGGYEQYF. The CDR3 DNA sequence: TGCGCCAGCAGCCAGGATTTGGGAGGCCTCGGGGGGTACGAGCAGTACTTC.

The rearrangement links TRBV5-5 to TRBJ1-6; D might be TRBD1 (6 bases). From germline, CDR1 is SGHKS and CDR2 YYEKEE (reference sequence). This CDR3 region has 15 residues. V was cut by 4 bases and J by 8 bases, with 16 bases left in between. CDR3 in amino acids: CASSGRTGPYSPLHF. The CDR3 DNA follows: TGTGCCAGCAGCGGAAGAACAGGGCCTTATTCACCCCTCCACTTT.

This clone has a handful of counts. The chain uses TRBV27 and TRBJ1-2; 10 positions agree with TRBD1. Looked up from germline, CDR1 is MNHEY and CDR2 is SMNVEV (reference sequence). This CDR3 region has 15 residues. With 6 bases clipped from V and 7 bases from J, the junction kept 11 bases outside the gene matches. In DNA, the CDR3 is TGTGCCAGCAGGCCACCCCGGGACAGGGGCTCTGGCTACACCTTC. It yields the protein CASRPPRDRGSGYTF.

The CDR3 DNA follows: TGTGCCAGCAGCCCTCCAGGACTGGTCACAGATACGCAGTATTTT. Translating it yields CASSPPGLVTDTQYF. The chain joins TRBV9 to TRBJ2-3, with D perhaps TRBD2 (5 bases). Between the trimmed V and J ends, which lost 4 bases and 2 bases, there was a span of 14 bases. CDR3 length: 15 amino acids. Germline loops: CDR1 SGDLS, CDR2 YYNGEE. Together with reference TRBV9 and TRBJ2-3, the CDR3 gives the full variable domain: DSGVTQTPKHLITATGQRVTLRCSPRSGDLSVYWYQQSLDQGLQFLIQYYNGEERAKGNILERFSAQQFPDLHSELNLSSLELGDSALYFCASSPPGLVTDTQYFGPGTRLTVL.

This clone was counted once. The rearrangement links TRBV7-3 to TRBJ2-7; 7 nucleotides agree with TRBD2. V was clipped by 0 bases and J by 5 bases; unmatched bases: 4. This CDR3 region has 14 residues. From germline, CDR1 is SGHTA and CDR2 FQGTGA. DNA for the CDR3: TGTGCCAGCAGCTTAACTAGCGGGTTCCACGAGCAGTACTTC. Encoded protein: CASSLTSGFHEQYF. The whole variable domain, filled in from reference TRBV7-3 and TRBJ2-7, reads GAGVSQTPSNKVTEKGKYVELRCDPISGHTALYWYRQSLGQGPEFLIYFQGTGAADDSGLPNDRFFAVRPEGSVSTLKIQRTERGDSAVYLCASSLTSGFHEQYFGPGTRLTVT.

The genes are TRBV15 and TRBJ1-1; D might be TRBD1 (6 bases). Germline CDR1 LNHNV, CDR2 YYDKDF (reference sequence). The length of the CDR3 is 13 residues. The V end lost 8 bases, the J end lost 6 bases, and 16 bases lay between the germline ends. CDR3 DNA sequence: TGTGCCACCCGGGACAACCCTGGGGCTGAAGCTTTCTTT. This codes for CATRDNPGAEAFF. Variable domain in full (rest from reference TRBV15 and TRBJ1-1): DAMVIQNPRYQVTQFGKPVTLSCSQTLNHNVMYWYQQKSSQAPKLLFHYYDKDFNNEADTPDNFQSRRPNTSFCFLDIRSPGLGDTAMYLCATRDNPGAEAFFGQGTRLTVV.

The gene calls are TRBV15 and TRBJ1-5, with D possibly being TRBD1 (5 bases). The germline V gene encodes CDR1 LNHNV and CDR2 YYDKDF (reference sequence). The V end lost 1 base, the J end lost 9 bases, and 16 bases lay between the germline ends. This CDR3 spans 15 amino acids. CDR3 DNA: TGTGCCACCAGCAGAGTTCGCCAGGGTTCACGGCCCCAGCATTTT. This encodes CATSRVRQGSRPQHF. Full variable domain (remainder filled in from reference TRBV15 and TRBJ1-5): DAMVIQNPRYQVTQFGKPVTLSCSQTLNHNVMYWYQQKSSQAPKLLFHYYDKDFNNEADTPDNFQSRRPNTSFCFLDIRSPGLGDTAMYLCATSRVRQGSRPQHFGDGTRLSIL.

CDR3 DNA sequence: TGTGCCAGTAGGAGAGGGAGCTCCTACAATGAGCAGTTCTTC. Translation: CASRRGSSYNEQFF. This chain connects TRBV19 to TRBJ2-1; D is perhaps TRBD2 (5 bases). This CDR3 region has 14 residues. Germline CDR1 and CDR2: LNHDA and SQIVND (reference sequence). V was trimmed by 6 bases and J by 0 bases, leaving 9 bases between them.

The chain combines TRBV5-8 with TRBJ2-2; 9 positions match TRBD2. V was pared by 7 bases and J by 5 bases, with 6 bases of the junction left unmatched. This CDR3 is 14 amino acids long. CDR1 SGHTS and CDR2 YDEGEE come from the germline V gene. CDR3 DNA sequence: TGTGCCAGCTACTGGACTAGCGCGACCGGGGAGCTGTTTTTT. Amino acid sequence: CASYWTSATGELFF.

J is TRBJ2-7 and V is TRBV2, with D tentatively TRBD1 (6 bases). The CDR3 is 14 amino acids. The germline CDR1 and CDR2 sequences are SNHLY and FYNNEI. V lost 6 bases, J lost 2 bases, and 14 bases lay in between. CDR3 sequence (DNA): TGTGCCAGCAGCCCCGGACAGCTGGCCTACGAGCAGTACTTC. As protein: CASSPGQLAYEQYF.

The V gene is TRBV5-4, the J gene TRBJ2-2; 7 bases align to TRBD2. The V gene end was trimmed by 0 bases and the J gene end by 6 bases; junction bases not matched to a gene: 8. Germline V CDR1 and CDR2: SGHNT, YYREEE (reference sequence). CDR3 length equals 16 residues. DNA for the CDR3: TGTGCCAGCAGCTTGGAACGGGGAGGGCCGGCCGGGGAGCTGTTTTTT. Encoded protein: CASSLERGGPAGELFF.

In DNA form, the CDR3 reads TGTGCCAGCAGCCAAGACCCGGGAGTGGGCACCGGGGAGCTGTTTTTT. Translating gives CASSQDPGVGTGELFF. This rearrangement joins TRBV3-1 (or the pseudogene TRBV3-2) to TRBJ2-2, with D perhaps TRBD2 (6 bases). With 0 bases removed from V and 4 bases from J, the gap between germline ends came to 12 bases. The V gene's germline CDR1 is LGHDT and CDR2 YNNKEL (reference sequence). There are 16 residues in the CDR3.